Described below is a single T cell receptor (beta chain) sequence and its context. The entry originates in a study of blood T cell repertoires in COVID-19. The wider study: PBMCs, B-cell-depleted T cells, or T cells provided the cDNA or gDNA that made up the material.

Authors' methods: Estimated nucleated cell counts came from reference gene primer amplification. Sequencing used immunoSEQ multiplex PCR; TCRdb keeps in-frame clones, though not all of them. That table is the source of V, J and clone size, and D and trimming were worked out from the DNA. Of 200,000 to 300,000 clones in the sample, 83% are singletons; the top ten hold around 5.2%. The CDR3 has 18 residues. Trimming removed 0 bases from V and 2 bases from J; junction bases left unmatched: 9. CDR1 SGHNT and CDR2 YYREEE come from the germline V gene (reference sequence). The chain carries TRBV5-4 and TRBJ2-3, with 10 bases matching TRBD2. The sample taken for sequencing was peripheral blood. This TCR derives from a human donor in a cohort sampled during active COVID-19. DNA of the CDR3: TGTGCCAGCAGCTTGGCAGGAGCGGGAGGGCCTTTCACAGATACGCAGTATTTT. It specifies CASSLAGAGGPFTDTQYF.